Below are 6 T cell receptor beta chains sequenced from a single sample in a study of OX40 agonist ivuxolimab in advanced cancers. Only in-frame clones appear in the TCRdb table, and some are missing; sequencing was by immunoSEQ multiplex PCR. The table shows 60,000 to 85,000 clones, with about nine tenths occurring only once. The sequencing here drew on CD4+ or CD8+ T cells sorted from blood, taken in a trial of the OX40 agonist ivuxolimab. Receptors were obtained from an adult with an advanced solid tumor such as melanoma, head and neck, liver or kidney cancer.

The J gene is TRBJ1-5, the V gene TRBV30, with 12 bases fitting TRBD1. V shed 2 bases, J shed 2 bases, and the junction held 10 bases outside the gene matches. Germline CDR1 reads GTSNPN; CDR2 reads SVGIG (reference sequence). CDR3 length: 18 amino acids. The CDR3 loop reads CAWSLTLGTGGGNQPQHF. The DNA for the CDR3 is TGTGCCTGGAGTTTGACGTTGGGGACAGGGGGCGGCAATCAGCCCCAGCATTTT.

The chain carries TRBV5-1 and TRBJ2-7, with D hard to call. Trimming removed 1 base at V and 4 bases at J, with 6 bases between. CDR3 size: 12 residues. CDR1 and CDR2 from the germline V gene are SGHRS and YFSETQ. The CDR3 region has the DNA TGCGCCAGCAGCTTGAGCGAGTACGAGCAGTACTTC. Translated, it gives CASSLSEYEQYF.

This chain joins TRBV10-2 and TRBJ2-7; 13 nucleotides line up with TRBD2. Germline loops: CDR1 WSHSY, CDR2 SAAADI. Trimming at V came to 7 bases and at J to 6 bases, leaving 12 bases not matched to a gene. The length of the CDR3 is 16 residues. CDR3 in amino acids: CASTKGLAGFVSEQYF. The DNA for the CDR3 is TGCGCCAGCACCAAGGGACTAGCGGGATTCGTAAGCGAGCAGTACTTC.

The CDR3 spells CASSLDGRYEQYF. In nucleotides, the CDR3 is TGCGCCAGCAGCTTAGACGGCCGCTACGAGCAGTACTTC. The J gene is TRBJ2-7, the V gene TRBV5-1; D is uncertain. Per the germline V gene, CDR1 is SGHRS and CDR2 is YFSETQ. The CDR3 runs 13 residues. V was clipped by 2 bases and J by 3 bases, with 9 bases between them.

The CDR3 is CASNLYQGADTEAFF. Here the CDR3 DNA reads TGTGCCAGCAACCTATACCAGGGGGCAGACACTGAAGCTTTCTTT. V is TRBV2 and J is TRBJ1-1; 8 nucleotides match TRBD1. The V and J ends lost 7 bases and 3 bases, in that order; junction bases with no gene match: 10. CDR1 and CDR2 from the germline V gene are SNHLY and FYNNEI. This CDR3 is 15 amino acids long.

This sequence joins TRBV28 and TRBJ1-5; 8 bases match TRBD1. With 6 bases clipped from V and 0 bases from J, the junction kept 7 bases outside the gene matches. Per germline, CDR1 MDHEN and CDR2 SYDVKM. The CDR3 sequence is 16 residues long. This CDR3 is CASRDRDRNSNQPQHF. In DNA form, the CDR3 reads TGTGCCAGCAGGGACAGGGACCGCAATAGCAATCAGCCCCAGCATTTT.